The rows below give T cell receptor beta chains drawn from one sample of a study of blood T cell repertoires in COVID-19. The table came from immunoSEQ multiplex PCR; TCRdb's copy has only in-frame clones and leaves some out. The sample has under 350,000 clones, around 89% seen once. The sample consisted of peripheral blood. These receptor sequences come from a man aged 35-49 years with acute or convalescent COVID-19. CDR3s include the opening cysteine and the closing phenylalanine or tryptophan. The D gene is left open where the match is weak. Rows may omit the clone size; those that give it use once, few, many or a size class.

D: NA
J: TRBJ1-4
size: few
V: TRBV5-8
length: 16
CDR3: CASSLGQTSTNEKLFF
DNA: TGTGCCAGCAGCTTGGGACAGACCTCAACTAATGAAAAACTGTTTTTT

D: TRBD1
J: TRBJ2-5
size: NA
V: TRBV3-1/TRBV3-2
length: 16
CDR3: CASSQGTDRASETQYF
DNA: TGTGCCAGCAGCCAAGGCACGGACAGGGCGAGTGAGACCCAGTACTTC

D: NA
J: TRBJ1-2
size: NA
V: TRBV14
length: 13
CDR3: CASSQARASGYTF
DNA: TGTGCCAGCAGCCAAGCCAGAGCTAGCGGCTACACCTTC

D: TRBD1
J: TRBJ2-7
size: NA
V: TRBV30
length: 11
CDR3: CAWRGTGGQYF
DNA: TGTGCCTGGAGAGGGACAGGGGGGCAGTACTTC

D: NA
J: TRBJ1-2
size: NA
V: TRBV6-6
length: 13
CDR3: CASNPGFLYGYTF
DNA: TGTGCCAGCAATCCCGGGTTCCTCTATGGCTACACCTTC

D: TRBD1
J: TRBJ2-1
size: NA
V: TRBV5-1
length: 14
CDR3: CASSPGQGYNEQFF
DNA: TGCGCCAGCAGCCCGGGACAGGGTTACAATGAGCAGTTCTTC

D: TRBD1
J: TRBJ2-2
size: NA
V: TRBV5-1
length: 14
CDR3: CASSLETGTGELFF
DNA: TGCGCCAGCAGCTTGGAGACAGGGACCGGGGAGCTGTTTTTT

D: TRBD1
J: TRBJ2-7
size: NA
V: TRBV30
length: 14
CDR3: CALHGGTGSGEQYF
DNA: TGTGCTTTACACGGGGGGACAGGGTCGGGAGAGCAGTACTTC

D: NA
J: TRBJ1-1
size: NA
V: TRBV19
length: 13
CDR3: CASTHRANTEAFF
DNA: TGTGCCAGTACCCACAGGGCGAACACTGAAGCTTTCTTT

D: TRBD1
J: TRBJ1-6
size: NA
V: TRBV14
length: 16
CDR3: CASSQYRDRGNSPLHF
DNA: TGTGCCAGCAGCCAATACCGGGACAGGGGTAATTCACCCCTCCACTTT

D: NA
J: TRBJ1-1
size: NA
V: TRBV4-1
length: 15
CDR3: CASSVTPGMVAEAFF
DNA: TGCGCCAGCAGCGTAACCCCAGGGATGGTGGCTGAAGCTTTCTTT

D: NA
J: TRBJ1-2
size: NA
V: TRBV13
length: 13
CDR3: CASSFSRDYGYTF
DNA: TGTGCCAGCAGCTTTTCGAGAGACTATGGCTACACCTTC

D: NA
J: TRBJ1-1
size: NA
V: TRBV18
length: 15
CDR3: CASSLGGSPNTEAFF
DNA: TGTGCCAGCTCCCTGGGAGGCAGCCCGAACACTGAAGCTTTCTTT

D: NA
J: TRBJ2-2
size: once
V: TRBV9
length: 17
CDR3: CASSVERSGLNTGELFF
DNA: TGTGCCAGCAGCGTAGAAAGGTCAGGGCTGAACACCGGGGAGCTGTTTTTT

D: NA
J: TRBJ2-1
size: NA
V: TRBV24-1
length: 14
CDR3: CATMWGGGNNEQFF
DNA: TGTGCCACCATGTGGGGAGGCGGAAACAATGAGCAGTTCTTC

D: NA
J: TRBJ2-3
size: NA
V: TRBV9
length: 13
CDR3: CASTKGGTDTQYF
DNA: TGTGCCAGCACGAAGGGCGGGACAGATACGCAGTATTTT

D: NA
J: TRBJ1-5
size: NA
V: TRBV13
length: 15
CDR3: CASSLGRGSNQPQHF
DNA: TGTGCCAGCAGCTTAGGCCGGGGAAGCAATCAGCCCCAGCATTTT

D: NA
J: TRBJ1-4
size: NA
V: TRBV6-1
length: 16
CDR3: CASSERYRSPNEKLFF
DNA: TGTGCCAGCAGCGAACGCTACAGGTCACCTAATGAAAAACTGTTTTTT

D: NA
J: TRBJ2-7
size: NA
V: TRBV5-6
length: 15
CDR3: CASSLAAGWRYEQYF
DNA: TGTGCCAGCAGCTTGGCGGCAGGGTGGAGATACGAGCAGTACTTC

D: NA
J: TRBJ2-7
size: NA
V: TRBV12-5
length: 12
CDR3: CASARGIYEQYF
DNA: TGTGCTAGTGCTAGGGGCATTTACGAGCAGTACTTC

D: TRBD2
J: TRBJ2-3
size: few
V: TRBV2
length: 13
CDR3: CATGLALSDTQYF
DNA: TGTGCCACTGGACTAGCGCTCTCAGATACGCAGTATTTT

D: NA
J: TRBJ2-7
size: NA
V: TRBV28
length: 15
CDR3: CASSFNDWRPYEQYF
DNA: TGTGCCAGCAGTTTTAATGATTGGAGGCCCTACGAGCAGTACTTC

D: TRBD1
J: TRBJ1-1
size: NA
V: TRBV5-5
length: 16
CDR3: CASSLADRVMNTEAFF
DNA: TGTGCCAGCAGCTTGGCGGACAGGGTCATGAACACTGAAGCTTTCTTT

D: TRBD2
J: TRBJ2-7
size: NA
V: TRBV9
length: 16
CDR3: CASSVGLAGGLDEQYF
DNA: TGTGCCAGCAGCGTAGGACTAGCGGGGGGTCTGGACGAGCAGTACTTC

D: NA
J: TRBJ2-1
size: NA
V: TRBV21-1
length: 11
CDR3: CASSTSNEQFF
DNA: TGTGCCAGCAGCACGAGCAATGAGCAGTTCTTC

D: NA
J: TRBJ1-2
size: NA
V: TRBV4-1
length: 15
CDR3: CASSDLTVLTTGYTF
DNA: TGCGCCAGCAGCGATTTGACAGTACTTACTACTGGCTACACCTTC

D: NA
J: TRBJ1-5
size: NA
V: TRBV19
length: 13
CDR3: CASTWQSNQPQHF
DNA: TGTGCCAGTACTTGGCAGAGCAATCAGCCCCAGCATTTT

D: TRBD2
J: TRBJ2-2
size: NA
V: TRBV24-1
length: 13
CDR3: CATSGGGTGELFF
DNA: TGTGCCACCTCGGGGGGAGGCACCGGGGAGCTGTTTTTT

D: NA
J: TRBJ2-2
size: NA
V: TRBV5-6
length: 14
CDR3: CASNLEQYTGELFF
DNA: TGTGCCAGCAACTTGGAACAGTACACCGGGGAGCTGTTTTTT

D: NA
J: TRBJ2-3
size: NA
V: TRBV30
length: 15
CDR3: CAWRARSGSADTQYF
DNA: TGTGCCTGGAGGGCGCGATCCGGGTCGGCAGATACGCAGTATTTT

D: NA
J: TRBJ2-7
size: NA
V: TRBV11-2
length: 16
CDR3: CASSSPRGRGAYEQYF
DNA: TGTGCCAGCAGCTCCCCCCGGGGCAGGGGGGCCTACGAGCAGTACTTC

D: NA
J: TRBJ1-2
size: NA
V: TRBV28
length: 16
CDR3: CASISPGAGERSGYTF
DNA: TGTGCCAGCATCTCCCCCGGGGCAGGGGAGAGGAGCGGCTACACCTTC

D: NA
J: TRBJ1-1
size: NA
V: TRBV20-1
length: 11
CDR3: CRVGRSAEAFF
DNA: TGCAGAGTGGGGAGGAGTGCTGAAGCTTTCTTT

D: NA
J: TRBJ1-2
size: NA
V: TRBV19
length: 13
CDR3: CASSLGLSYGYTF
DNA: TGTGCCAGTAGCCTTGGACTCTCCTATGGCTACACCTTC

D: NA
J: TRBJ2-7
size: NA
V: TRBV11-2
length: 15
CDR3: CASKNQRRTNYEQYF
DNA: TGTGCCAGCAAAAATCAACGCAGGACTAACTACGAGCAGTACTTC

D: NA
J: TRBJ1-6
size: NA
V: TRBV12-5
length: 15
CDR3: CASGLVLGGVSTLHF
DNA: TGTGCTAGTGGTTTGGTATTGGGGGGGGTTTCGACCCTCCACTTT

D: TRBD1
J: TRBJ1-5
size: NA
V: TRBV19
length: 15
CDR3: CASSIPGQLNQPQHF
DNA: TGTGCCAGTAGTATACCGGGACAGCTCAATCAGCCCCAGCATTTT

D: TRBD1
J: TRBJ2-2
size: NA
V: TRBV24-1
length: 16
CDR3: CATGVLGTGDTGELFF
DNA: TGTGCCACCGGGGTTCTCGGGACAGGAGACACCGGGGAGCTGTTTTTT

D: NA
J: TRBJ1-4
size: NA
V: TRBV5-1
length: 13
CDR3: CASVGGTNEKLFF
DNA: TGCGCCAGCGTCGGGGGAACTAATGAAAAACTGTTTTTT

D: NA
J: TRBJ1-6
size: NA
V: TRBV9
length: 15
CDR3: CASSLRSSYNSPLHF
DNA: TGTGCCAGCAGCCTACGTTCGTCCTATAATTCACCCCTCCACTTT

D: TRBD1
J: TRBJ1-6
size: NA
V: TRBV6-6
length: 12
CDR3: CASTQGGSPLHF
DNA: TGTGCCAGCACCCAGGGGGGATCACCCCTCCACTTT

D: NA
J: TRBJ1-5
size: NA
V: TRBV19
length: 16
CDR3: CASSIEGGYSNQPQHF
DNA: TGTGCCAGTAGTATAGAGGGGGGTTATAGCAATCAGCCCCAGCATTTT

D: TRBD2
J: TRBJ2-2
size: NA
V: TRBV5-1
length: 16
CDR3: CASSLKPGGLSGELFF
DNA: TGCGCCAGCAGCTTGAAGCCGGGGGGGCTCTCCGGGGAGCTGTTTTTT

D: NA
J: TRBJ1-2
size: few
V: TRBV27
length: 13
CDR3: CASSLRRGYGYTF
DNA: TGTGCCAGCAGTTTAAGGAGGGGTTATGGCTACACCTTC

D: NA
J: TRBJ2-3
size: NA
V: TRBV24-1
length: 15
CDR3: CATTSAGGPGDTQYF
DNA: TGTGCCACCACCTCTGCAGGGGGGCCGGGAGATACGCAGTATTTT

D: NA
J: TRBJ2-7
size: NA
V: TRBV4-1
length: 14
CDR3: CASSQRQADYEQYF
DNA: TGCGCCAGCAGCCAAAGACAGGCCGACTACGAGCAGTACTTC

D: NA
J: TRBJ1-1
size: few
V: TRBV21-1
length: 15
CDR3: CASSRTQGSDTEAFF
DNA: TGTGCCAGCAGCAGAACACAGGGGAGTGACACTGAAGCTTTCTTT

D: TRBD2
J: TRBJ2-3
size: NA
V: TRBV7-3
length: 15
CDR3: CASKTSGGRTDTQYF
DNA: TGTGCCAGCAAGACTAGCGGGGGCCGCACAGATACGCAGTATTTT

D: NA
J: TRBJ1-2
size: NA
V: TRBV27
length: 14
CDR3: CASRREYRGYGYTF
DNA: TGTGCCAGCAGGAGAGAATACCGGGGCTATGGCTACACCTTC

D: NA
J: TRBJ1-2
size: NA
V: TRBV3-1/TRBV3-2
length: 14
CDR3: CASTLTGSYYGYTF
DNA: TGTGCCAGCACCCTGACAGGTAGTTACTATGGCTACACCTTC

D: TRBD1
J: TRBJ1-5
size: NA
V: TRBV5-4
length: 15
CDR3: CASSLGGQGNQPQHF
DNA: TGTGCCAGCAGCTTGGGCGGACAGGGCAATCAGCCCCAGCATTTT

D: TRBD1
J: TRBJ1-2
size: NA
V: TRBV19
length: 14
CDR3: CASTRTGPLYGYTF
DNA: TGTGCCAGTACGCGGACAGGGCCCCTTTATGGCTACACCTTC

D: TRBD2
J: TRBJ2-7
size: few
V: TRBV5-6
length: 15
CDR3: CASSLGTRGFYEQYF
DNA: TGTGCCAGCAGCTTGGGGACTAGGGGTTTTTACGAGCAGTACTTC